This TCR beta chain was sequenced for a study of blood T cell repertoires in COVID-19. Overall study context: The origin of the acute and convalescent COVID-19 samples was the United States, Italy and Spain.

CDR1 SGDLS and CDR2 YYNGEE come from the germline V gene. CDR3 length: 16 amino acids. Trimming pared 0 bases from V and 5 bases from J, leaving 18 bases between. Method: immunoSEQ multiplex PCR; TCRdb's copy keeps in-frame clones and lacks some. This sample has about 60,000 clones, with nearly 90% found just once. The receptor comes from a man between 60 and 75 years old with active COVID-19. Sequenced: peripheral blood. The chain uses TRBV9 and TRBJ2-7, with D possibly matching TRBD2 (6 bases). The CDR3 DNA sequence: TGTGCCAGCAGCGTAGACCACCGCGGGACGACCCACGAGCAGTACTTC. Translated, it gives CASSVDHRGTTHEQYF.